Listed here are 15 T cell receptor beta chains from one sample, sequenced in a study of blood T cell repertoires in COVID-19. Repertoires were generated with immunoSEQ multiplex PCR, while TCRdb's copy carries only in-frame clones and drops some. Among around 200,000 clones listed, about 90% were seen once. The sample taken for sequencing was peripheral blood. These receptors all stem from a man in his forties or fifties with active or convalescent COVID-19.

The J gene is TRBJ1-2, the V gene TRBV9, with D possibly matching TRBD1 (5 bases). Germline V CDR1 and CDR2: SGDLS, YYNGEE. V lost 5 bases and J lost 8, with 16 bases in between. The CDR3 loop spans 13 amino acids. CDR3 amino acids: CASSRTSREGYTF. The CDR3 nucleotides read TGTGCCAGCAGTCGGACATCACGAGAGGGCTACACCTTC.

The chain employs TRBV27 and TRBJ2-1, with TRBD1 matching 8 bases. The CDR3 sequence is 13 residues long. Germline CDR1 MNHEY, CDR2 SMNVEV (reference sequence). J was trimmed by 12 bases and V by 0 bases; bases with no gene match: 4. DNA for the CDR3: TGTGCCAGCAGTTTATCCGGACAGGGTAGGCAGTTCTTC. This translates into CASSLSGQGRQFF.

The rearrangement uses TRBV15 and TRBJ1-2; unclear D gene. This CDR3 is 15 amino acids long. V was shortened by 0 bases and J by 3 bases, with 11 bases between the two germline ends. Germline V gene data show CDR1 as LNHNV and CDR2 as YYDKDF (reference sequence). The CDR3 sequence is CATSREEGTDYGYTF. DNA of the CDR3: TGTGCCACCAGCAGAGAGGAGGGTACCGACTATGGCTACACCTTC.

This clone was found once. The chain links TRBV9 to TRBJ2-7; the match to TRBD2 covers 10 bases. The length of the CDR3 is 14 residues. The germline CDR1 and CDR2 sequences are SGDLS and YYNGEE. J gave up 7 bases and V 7 bases, and 11 bases lay outside the gene matches. CDR3 in DNA: TGTGCCAGCGGGCCGGGACTAGCGACCTGGGAGCAGTACTTC. Its protein product is CASGPGLATWEQYF.

This chain links TRBV3-1 (or the pseudogene TRBV3-2) with TRBJ2-3; 12 bases fit TRBD2. The V gene's germline CDR1 is LGHDT and CDR2 YNNKEL (reference sequence). After removal of 5 bases from V and 6 bases from J, the junction contained 12 bases not matched to a gene. The length of the CDR3 is 17 residues. Here the CDR3 reads CASSLGTSGGRGDTQYF. CDR3 coding DNA: TGTGCCAGCAGCTTAGGAACTAGCGGGGGGCGAGGGGATACGCAGTATTTT.

Only one count was recorded for this clone. This chain uses TRBV19 with TRBJ1-5; D unresolved. The V gene's germline CDR1 is LNHDA and CDR2 SQIVND (reference sequence). Deletions cut 1 base from V and 6 bases from J, with 16 bases between. The CDR3 has 16 residues. CDR3 nucleotides: TGTGCCAGTAGTATAGTACCGGGGTTACGTCGTCAGCCCCAGCATTTT. Amino acid sequence: CASSIVPGLRRQPQHF. The full variable domain, completed using reference TRBV19 and TRBJ1-5, is DGGITQSPKYLFRKEGQNVTLSCEQNLNHDAMYWYRQDPGQGLRLIYYSQIVNDFQKGDIAEGYSVSREKKESFPLTVTSAQKNPTAFYLCASSIVPGLRRQPQHFGDGTRLSIL.

CDR3 residues: CASSPGRMDTGELFF. CDR3 DNA sequence: TGTGCCAGCAGCCCAGGGAGGATGGACACCGGGGAGCTGTTTTTT. This chain joins TRBV7-7 and TRBJ2-2; a possible D gene is TRBD2 (6 bases). Trimming removed 5 bases from V and 3 bases from J, with 13 bases in between. The CDR3 runs to 15 residues. CDR1 is SSHAT, CDR2 FNYEAQ, per germline (reference sequence).

The rearrangement links TRBV24-1 to TRBJ1-4; D possibly corresponds to TRBD1 (5 bases). V was pared by 2 bases and J by 5 bases, with 8 bases between. The germline gives CDR1 KGHDR, CDR2 SFDVKD. CDR3 length equals 14 residues. CDR3 sequence reads: CATSDSDSNEKLFF. CDR3 bases: TGTGCCACCAGTGATTCAGACAGCAATGAAAAACTGTTTTTT.

V and J are TRBV12-5 and TRBJ1-2; no clear D. V lost 2 bases to trimming and J lost 3 bases, with 10 bases between them. Germline lookup yields CDR1 LGHNT and CDR2 FRNRAP. CDR3 length: 14 amino acids. The CDR3 nucleotides are TGTGCTAGTGGTTTGCACAGCATGGACTATGGCTACACCTTC. Encoded protein: CASGLHSMDYGYTF. Based on the CDR3 plus reference TRBV12-5 and TRBJ1-2, the full variable domain is DARVTQTPRHKVTEMGQEVTMRCQPILGHNTVFWYRQTMMQGLELLAYFRNRAPLDDSGMPKDRFSAEMPDATLATLKIQPSEPRDSAVYFCASGLHSMDYGYTFGSGTRLTVV.

In its sample, this clone was seen once. The rearrangement joins TRBV6-5 to TRBJ1-2; D is possibly TRBD1 (6 bases). V was trimmed by 0 bases and J by 4 bases, leaving 9 bases between them. The CDR3 loop spans 14 amino acids. CDR1 MNHEY and CDR2 SVGAGI come from the germline V gene. The CDR3 sequence is CASSYSTGFYGYTF. Written as DNA, the CDR3 is TGTGCCAGCAGTTACTCTACAGGGTTCTATGGCTACACCTTC.

J is TRBJ2-7 and V is TRBV7-9, with a tentative D call TRBD1 (7 bases). Germline lookup yields CDR1 SEHNR and CDR2 FQNEAQ (reference sequence). This CDR3 is 14 amino acids long. Trimming took 1 base from V and 3 from J, leaving 10 bases between them. For the CDR3, the DNA is TGTGCCAGCAGCTTAGGCAGGGGGGACTACGAGCAGTACTTC. It specifies CASSLGRGDYEQYF.

This rearrangement joins TRBV7-9 to TRBJ2-7; D might be TRBD1 (5 bases). Trimming removed 3 bases at V and 6 bases at J, with 9 bases between. This CDR3 has 12 residues. The V gene's germline CDR1 is SEHNR and CDR2 FQNEAQ (reference sequence). CDR3 DNA: TGTGCCAGCAGCTTGGGGCTACGCGAGCAGTACTTC. Protein sequence: CASSLGLREQYF.

In this sample, this clone turned up once. The rearrangement uses TRBV2 and TRBJ1-1, with a tentative D call TRBD1 (6 bases). CDR1 and CDR2 (germline): SNHLY, FYNNEI. CDR3 size: 16 residues. V was trimmed by 6 bases and J by 1 base, leaving 18 bases between them. The CDR3 DNA reads TGTGCCAGCAGGCTAAGCCCGACAGGCCGGAACACTGAAGCTTTCTTT. Translating gives CASRLSPTGRNTEAFF.

The chain is built from TRBV18 and TRBJ1-5, with D possibly TRBD1 on 6 matching bases. Germline V gene data show CDR1 as KGHSH and CDR2 as LQKENI. Trimming shortened V by 6 bases and J by 6 bases, and 18 bases separated the two germline ends. The CDR3 sequence is 15 residues long. Here the CDR3 DNA reads TGTGCCAGCTCCGCGGGCAGGGGTGTGATTCAGCCCCAGCATTTT. It encodes CASSAGRGVIQPQHF.

This chain connects TRBV7-2 to TRBJ1-1; 7 bases fit TRBD1. CDR3 length: 13 amino acids. V shed 5 bases and J 5 bases; nucleotides not matched to a gene: 5. Germline-derived CDR1 and CDR2 are SGHTA and FQGNSA. DNA of the CDR3: TGTGCCAGCAGCCGAATACAGGGGACTGAAGCTTTCTTT. Translated, it gives CASSRIQGTEAFF.